This TCR beta chain was sequenced during a study of shared clonotypes between healthy human individuals. Looking at the study overall: Donors were a couple of women and a few men aged 18 to 49.

CD45RO-negative cells were positively selected for CCR7, leaving out terminally differentiated effector memory CD45RA+ cells. The repertoire was sequenced with immunoSEQ multiplex PCR; TCRdb's copy has only in-frame clones and lacks some. The repertoire includes about 2.1 million clones, 90% to 95% of them detected once, and about 1.7% sits in the top ten. V dropped 8 bases and J dropped 3 bases, with 14 bases sitting between them. Germline CDR1 is MNHEY and CDR2 is SMNVEV (reference sequence). CDR3 length: 13 amino acids. The gene calls are TRBV27 and TRBJ2-7, with D uncertain. The sequenced sample consisted of naive CD8+ T cells from PBMCs. This clonotype was sampled from a young man in good health. Some clones in this sample may be carry-over from other donors' samples. CDR3 nucleotides: TGTGCCAGCCAACGGAGCCAGGACTACGAGCAGTACTTC. Protein: CASQRSQDYEQYF.